The text below deals with one T cell receptor (beta chain). Antigen specificity is unknown. The data stem from a study of T-cell memory formation after mild COVID-19. Study overall: The TCR clusters were mostly specific to one donor.

TCRdb re-called the 5' RACE reads through MiXCR, storing one row per CDR3 protein. The sample has 300,000 to 350,000 distinct CDR3 sequences, around an eighth seen once. In germline, CDR1 is SGHAT, CDR2 FQDESV (reference sequence). V lost 5 bases, J lost 9 bases, and 17 bases lay in between. The CDR3 consists of 14 residues. Notes on the study in general: What remained unconfirmed was the SARS-CoV-2 specificity of second-wave clones peaking on day 37.

Input material: PBMCs or a T cell subset sorted from them (not recorded which). This receptor was taken from a man aged 18 to 35 who had mild COVID-19 (a few samples of this study predate the infection). Cell type and time point are not known. The chain uses TRBV11-1 and TRBJ2-1; D unresolved. CDR3 sequence reads: CASSPVVSATEQFF. Written as DNA, the CDR3 is TGTGCCAGCAGCCCCGTCGTAAGTGCAACTGAGCAGTTCTTC. Complete variable domain (other parts from reference TRBV11-1 and TRBJ2-1): EAEVAQSPRYKITEKSQAVAFWCDPISGHATLYWYRQILGQGPELLVQFQDESVVDDSQLPKDRFSAERLKGVDSTLKIQPAELGDSAMYLCASSPVVSATEQFFGPGTRLTVL.